Listed below are T cell receptor beta chains from one sample, sequenced in a study of blood T cell repertoires in COVID-19. The method was immunoSEQ multiplex PCR; TCRdb's version includes in-frame clones alone and lacks a portion of them. The data contain approximately 170,000 clones, around nine tenths of them singletons. The specimen was peripheral blood. The receptors were gathered from a man in his sixties with active or convalescent COVID-19. CDR3s include the opening cysteine and the closing phenylalanine or tryptophan. The order of the fields is clone size, V gene, J gene, D gene, CDR3 DNA, CDR3 protein. The D gene is left open where the match is weak. The size field is filled for only some rows; it gives once, few, many or a size class.

abundance: .; v_gene: TRBV9; j_gene: TRBJ1-2; d_gene: TRBD1; CDR3nt: TGTGCCAGCAGCACCCCGGGACAGGGATTCTATGGCTACACCTTC; CDR3aa: CASSTPGQGFYGYTF
abundance: .; v_gene: TRBV6-6; j_gene: TRBJ1-4; d_gene: .; CDR3nt: TGTGCCAGCAGTCCTACGATCAGCGGGGGGGAGAGTAATGAAAAACTGTTTTTT; CDR3aa: CASSPTISGGESNEKLFF
abundance: .; v_gene: TRBV27; j_gene: TRBJ1-2; d_gene: .; CDR3nt: TGTGCCAGCAGTTGGGGACAAGGGGGAGTCTATGGCTACACCTTC; CDR3aa: CASSWGQGGVYGYTF
abundance: .; v_gene: TRBV7-2; j_gene: TRBJ2-3; d_gene: .; CDR3nt: TGTGCCAGCAGCTCCGGAGCGGCAGATACGCAGTATTTT; CDR3aa: CASSSGAADTQYF
abundance: .; v_gene: TRBV5-1; j_gene: TRBJ2-1; d_gene: .; CDR3nt: TGCGCCAGCAAAGGGGTACGTGACAATGAGCAGTTCTTC; CDR3aa: CASKGVRDNEQFF
abundance: .; v_gene: TRBV6-5; j_gene: TRBJ1-3; d_gene: .; CDR3nt: TGTGCCAGCAGACCCGTGGGCATCGGAAACACCATATATTTT; CDR3aa: CASRPVGIGNTIYF
abundance: .; v_gene: TRBV6-5; j_gene: TRBJ1-1; d_gene: TRBD1; CDR3nt: TGTGCCAGCAGACGACAGGGAACTGAAGCTTTCTTT; CDR3aa: CASRRQGTEAFF
abundance: .; v_gene: TRBV19; j_gene: TRBJ2-3; d_gene: TRBD1; CDR3nt: TGTGCCAGTAGTATCCAGGGGGCTTGGACAGATACGCAGTATTTT; CDR3aa: CASSIQGAWTDTQYF
abundance: .; v_gene: TRBV6-5; j_gene: TRBJ2-7; d_gene: TRBD2; CDR3nt: TGTGCCAGCAGATCTGGACTAGTCTCCTACGAGCAGTACTTC; CDR3aa: CASRSGLVSYEQYF
abundance: .; v_gene: TRBV6-1; j_gene: TRBJ2-1; d_gene: .; CDR3nt: TGTGCCAGCAGTGAAGCGGGAGGTCCATCCCCCAATGAGCAGTTCTTC; CDR3aa: CASSEAGGPSPNEQFF
abundance: few; v_gene: TRBV19; j_gene: TRBJ1-2; d_gene: TRBD1; CDR3nt: TGTGCCAGTACCAAACAAGGACAGGGGGCTAACTATGGCTACACCTTC; CDR3aa: CASTKQGQGANYGYTF
abundance: few; v_gene: TRBV29-1; j_gene: TRBJ2-7; d_gene: .; CDR3nt: TGCAGCCCCTGGGGCGAAACCTACGAGCAGTACTTC; CDR3aa: CSPWGETYEQYF
abundance: once; v_gene: TRBV6-2/TRBV6-3; j_gene: TRBJ2-1; d_gene: TRBD2; CDR3nt: TGTGCCAGCAGCAACGCGGTAGCGGGGGGGCGTGAGCAGTTCTTC; CDR3aa: CASSNAVAGGREQFF
abundance: .; v_gene: TRBV15; j_gene: TRBJ2-3; d_gene: .; CDR3nt: TGTGCCACCAGCAGAGGACTCCTCACAGATACGCAGTATTTT; CDR3aa: CATSRGLLTDTQYF
abundance: .; v_gene: TRBV6-5; j_gene: TRBJ1-5; d_gene: TRBD1; CDR3nt: TGTGCCAGCAGGCCGACAGGGGGCGCATATCAGCCCCAGCATTTT; CDR3aa: CASRPTGGAYQPQHF
abundance: .; v_gene: TRBV15; j_gene: TRBJ2-7; d_gene: .; CDR3nt: TGTGCCACCAGCAGAGGGGCCCTCTACGAGCAGTACTTC; CDR3aa: CATSRGALYEQYF
abundance: .; v_gene: TRBV7-8; j_gene: TRBJ1-1; d_gene: .; CDR3nt: TGTGCCAGCAGCCCCGGTCAGGGGCGGATGGCGCTCCCTGAAGCTTTCTTT; CDR3aa: CASSPGQGRMALPEAFF
abundance: .; v_gene: TRBV9; j_gene: TRBJ1-5; d_gene: .; CDR3nt: TGTGCCAGCAGCGTAGGGGCGCTGGCAGGGCAGCCCCAGCATTTT; CDR3aa: CASSVGALAGQPQHF
abundance: once; v_gene: TRBV20-1; j_gene: TRBJ1-2; d_gene: .; CDR3nt: TGCAGTGCTAGTAGGACACAAAACTATGGCTACACCTTC; CDR3aa: CSASRTQNYGYTF
abundance: .; v_gene: TRBV19; j_gene: TRBJ2-1; d_gene: .; CDR3nt: TGTGCCAGTAGTGATAAGGCGGGCGCCTACAATGAGCAGTTCTTC; CDR3aa: CASSDKAGAYNEQFF
abundance: once; v_gene: TRBV4-2; j_gene: TRBJ2-1; d_gene: TRBD2; CDR3nt: TGTGCCAGCAGCCAAGGATCTAAGGGGCGGGAGGGTGAGCAGTTCTTC; CDR3aa: CASSQGSKGREGEQFF
abundance: .; v_gene: TRBV2; j_gene: TRBJ2-7; d_gene: TRBD2; CDR3nt: TGTGCCACTCGACTAGCGGGAGACGAGCAGTACTTC; CDR3aa: CATRLAGDEQYF
abundance: once; v_gene: TRBV30; j_gene: TRBJ1-1; d_gene: TRBD1; CDR3nt: TGTGCCTGGAGTTCATTAGGACAGGCGAACACTGAAGCTTTCTTT; CDR3aa: CAWSSLGQANTEAFF
abundance: once; v_gene: TRBV5-6; j_gene: TRBJ1-3; d_gene: .; CDR3nt: TGTGCCAGCAGCGCCCGGCAGGGGACAGGAAACACCATATATTTT; CDR3aa: CASSARQGTGNTIYF
abundance: .; v_gene: TRBV7-9; j_gene: TRBJ2-2; d_gene: .; CDR3nt: TGTGCCAGCAGCCCGTCCGCCATCGGGTGGAACACCGGGGAGCTGTTTTTT; CDR3aa: CASSPSAIGWNTGELFF
abundance: once; v_gene: TRBV5-1; j_gene: TRBJ2-7; d_gene: TRBD1; CDR3nt: TGCGCCAGCAGCACGGGACAGTCCTACGAGCAGTACTTC; CDR3aa: CASSTGQSYEQYF
abundance: .; v_gene: TRBV20-1; j_gene: TRBJ1-2; d_gene: .; CDR3nt: TGCAGTGCCCTGGACTTTCCCGGCTACACCTTC; CDR3aa: CSALDFPGYTF
abundance: .; v_gene: TRBV2; j_gene: TRBJ2-1; d_gene: .; CDR3nt: TGTGCCAGCGGGAGCCCCTACAATGAGCAGTTCTTC; CDR3aa: CASGSPYNEQFF
abundance: few; v_gene: TRBV7-9; j_gene: TRBJ1-2; d_gene: TRBD1; CDR3nt: TGTGCCAGTACCTACAGGGGGCATGGCTACACCTTC; CDR3aa: CASTYRGHGYTF
abundance: .; v_gene: TRBV28; j_gene: TRBJ1-2; d_gene: TRBD1; CDR3nt: TGTGCCAGCAGTATCCCGACAGGGGTGCATGGCTACACCTTC; CDR3aa: CASSIPTGVHGYTF
abundance: .; v_gene: TRBV12-3/TRBV12-4; j_gene: TRBJ1-5; d_gene: .; CDR3nt: TGTGCCAGCAGCCGGGGGGTCAATCAGCCCCAGCATTTT; CDR3aa: CASSRGVNQPQHF
abundance: .; v_gene: TRBV7-2; j_gene: TRBJ1-5; d_gene: TRBD1; CDR3nt: TGTGCCAGCAGCTTATCACCACAGGGGGCCAGCAATCAGCCCCAGCATTTT; CDR3aa: CASSLSPQGASNQPQHF
abundance: .; v_gene: TRBV23-1; j_gene: TRBJ2-1; d_gene: .; CDR3nt: TGCGCCAGCAGTCAATCACCCCGCCTAGCGAGCAATGAGCAGTTCTTC; CDR3aa: CASSQSPRLASNEQFF
abundance: once; v_gene: TRBV19; j_gene: TRBJ1-1; d_gene: TRBD1; CDR3nt: TGTGCCAGTAGTCGGACACAGGGGGCAGCGACTGAAGCTTTCTTT; CDR3aa: CASSRTQGAATEAFF
abundance: .; v_gene: TRBV5-1; j_gene: TRBJ2-5; d_gene: .; CDR3nt: TGCGCCAGCAGACATCTAAGCGGGCAATTTGGGGAGACCCAGTACTTC; CDR3aa: CASRHLSGQFGETQYF
abundance: .; v_gene: TRBV11-1; j_gene: TRBJ1-6; d_gene: .; CDR3nt: TGTGCCAGCAGCTCCCGATCGACTATTAATTCACCCCTCCACTTT; CDR3aa: CASSSRSTINSPLHF
abundance: .; v_gene: TRBV9; j_gene: TRBJ2-5; d_gene: TRBD2; CDR3nt: TGTGCCAGCAGCGTAGTGCCTAGCGGGGGTGTAGAGACCCAGTACTTC; CDR3aa: CASSVVPSGGVETQYF
abundance: .; v_gene: TRBV18; j_gene: TRBJ1-3; d_gene: .; CDR3nt: TGTGCCAGCTCACCACCCCCTCGAAACACCATATATTTT; CDR3aa: CASSPPPRNTIYF
abundance: .; v_gene: TRBV6-1; j_gene: TRBJ2-7; d_gene: TRBD2; CDR3nt: TGTGCCAGCAGTGCCACGCTCCGGACTAGCGGGGGCTACGAGCAGTACTTC; CDR3aa: CASSATLRTSGGYEQYF
abundance: .; v_gene: TRBV10-3; j_gene: TRBJ2-1; d_gene: TRBD1; CDR3nt: TGTGCCATCAGTGAGGGAGGACAGGGCTTCTACAATGAGCAGTTCTTC; CDR3aa: CAISEGGQGFYNEQFF
abundance: .; v_gene: TRBV18; j_gene: TRBJ1-6; d_gene: .; CDR3nt: TGTGCCAGCTCCTTGGACAGCTCTAATAATTCACCCCTCCACTTT; CDR3aa: CASSLDSSNNSPLHF
abundance: once; v_gene: TRBV6-5; j_gene: TRBJ2-5; d_gene: .; CDR3nt: TGTGCCAGCAGTCTCGGACAGAAAGAGACCCAGTACTTC; CDR3aa: CASSLGQKETQYF
abundance: .; v_gene: TRBV10-2; j_gene: TRBJ2-7; d_gene: TRBD2; CDR3nt: TGCGCCAGCAGTGAGTCGGGCGGGAGGTGGTACTTC; CDR3aa: CASSESGGRWYF
abundance: few; v_gene: TRBV29-1; j_gene: TRBJ1-1; d_gene: .; CDR3nt: TGCAGCCCGAAGGAGACTGAAGCTTTCTTT; CDR3aa: CSPKETEAFF
abundance: once; v_gene: TRBV20-1; j_gene: TRBJ1-2; d_gene: .; CDR3nt: TGCAGTGCTGCGCTGTTCTATGGCTACACCTTC; CDR3aa: CSAALFYGYTF
abundance: .; v_gene: TRBV4-1; j_gene: TRBJ2-2; d_gene: .; CDR3nt: TGCGCCAGCAGCCAAGAAAGGCCGGGGGGCCCCGGGGAGCTGTTTTTT; CDR3aa: CASSQERPGGPGELFF
abundance: .; v_gene: TRBV18; j_gene: TRBJ2-2; d_gene: .; CDR3nt: TGTGCCAGCTCACCACTAACTCGACTCAGCAACACCGGGGAGCTGTTTTTT; CDR3aa: CASSPLTRLSNTGELFF
abundance: .; v_gene: TRBV24-1; j_gene: TRBJ2-1; d_gene: TRBD2; CDR3nt: TGTGCCACCAGTGACCCCGGGACTAGGGACAATGAGCAGTTCTTC; CDR3aa: CATSDPGTRDNEQFF
abundance: .; v_gene: TRBV6-5; j_gene: TRBJ1-5; d_gene: .; CDR3nt: TGTGCCAGCAGACTACAGGGAAATCAGCCCCAGCATTTT; CDR3aa: CASRLQGNQPQHF
abundance: .; v_gene: TRBV27; j_gene: TRBJ1-5; d_gene: .; CDR3nt: TGTGCCAGCAGTTCGCAGACATATAGCAATCAGCCCCAGCATTTT; CDR3aa: CASSSQTYSNQPQHF
abundance: .; v_gene: TRBV2; j_gene: TRBJ1-4; d_gene: .; CDR3nt: TGTGCCAGCAGAAACCAGAGAGGGAGCAACTCAAACCCAACTAATGAAAAACTGTTTTTT; CDR3aa: CASRNQRGSNSNPTNEKLFF
abundance: .; v_gene: TRBV7-9; j_gene: TRBJ1-1; d_gene: .; CDR3nt: TGTGCCAGCAGCCGGGACACCGTAGTTGGAGCTTTCTTT; CDR3aa: CASSRDTVVGAFF
abundance: .; v_gene: TRBV3-1/TRBV3-2; j_gene: TRBJ2-5; d_gene: .; CDR3nt: TGTGCCAGCAGCCAAGATGTGCAGGGAGAGACCCAGTACTTC; CDR3aa: CASSQDVQGETQYF
abundance: .; v_gene: TRBV5-1; j_gene: TRBJ2-3; d_gene: TRBD2; CDR3nt: TGCGCCAGCAGCCTGGGGACTAGCGGGGGGGATACGCAGTATTTT; CDR3aa: CASSLGTSGGDTQYF
abundance: .; v_gene: TRBV19; j_gene: TRBJ1-6; d_gene: TRBD1; CDR3nt: TGTGCCAGTAGTGCCGGACAGGGCTTCAATTCACCCCTCCACTTT; CDR3aa: CASSAGQGFNSPLHF
abundance: .; v_gene: TRBV6-5; j_gene: TRBJ2-3; d_gene: TRBD2; CDR3nt: TGTGCCAGCAGCCTGGGACTAGCTGTCACAGATACGCAGTATTTT; CDR3aa: CASSLGLAVTDTQYF
abundance: .; v_gene: TRBV25-1; j_gene: TRBJ1-3; d_gene: .; CDR3nt: TGTGCCAGCAGACCAAACTCAGGAAACACCATATATTTT; CDR3aa: CASRPNSGNTIYF
abundance: .; v_gene: TRBV19; j_gene: TRBJ1-2; d_gene: .; CDR3nt: TGTGCCAGTAGTGCGCTGGACAGTAGCTATGGCTACACCTTC; CDR3aa: CASSALDSSYGYTF
abundance: .; v_gene: TRBV7-9; j_gene: TRBJ2-1; d_gene: .; CDR3nt: TGTGCCAGCAGCTTAATCGGGAGATACAATGAGCAGTTCTTC; CDR3aa: CASSLIGRYNEQFF